The entry that follows covers one TCR beta chain sequence. Its antigen is undetermined. These data originate in a study of human T cells and chemical hapten exposure. As to time point: patch test 2, 6 weeks after DPC sensitization. Sample treatment: therapeutic diphenylcyclopropenone sensitization with weekly scalp DPC. General observations from the study: With regard to DPC sensitization, TCRs above 1 in 1000 frequency did not change.

The ends lost 3 bases at V and 5 bases at J; junction bases unmatched: 12. The CDR3 totals 18 residues. Germline V gives CDR1 DFQATT, CDR2 SNEGSKA (reference sequence). In the authors' workflow: Across samples, TCR counts had a median of about 92,000 and ranged from roughly 23,224 to 700,000. TCRdb re-derived calls from the RACE reads in MiXCR, one entry per CDR3 protein. What appears here as the V and J calls and clone size reflects TCRdb's work, not the paper's. The sample includes tens of thousands of distinct CDR3 sequences, around 9.5% of them seen just once. The specimen was whole blood, collected in connection with sensitization to the hapten diphenylcyclopropenone (DPC). This TCR came from a woman in her fifties or sixties with alopecia areata. Some clones in this sample may be carry-over from other donors' samples. The chain combines TRBV20-1 with TRBJ2-3, with 15 bases matching TRBD2. The CDR3 coding sequence is TGCAGTGCTAGCGGACTAGCGGGGGGGCCTTTCCTTTTAGATACGCAGTATTTT. It translates to CSASGLAGGPFLLDTQYF.